This T cell receptor beta chain is from a study of siplizumab effects on memory and regulatory T cells. Generated by immunoSEQ multiplex PCR, the TCRdb table keeps only in-frame clones and is missing some. The data show about 120,000 clones, around 94% seen once. V lost 4 bases and J lost 4, with 17 bases in between. This CDR3 has 15 residues. CDR1 is SQVTM, CDR2 ANQGSEA, per germline. This receptor was obtained from a human donor in good health. The chain recombines TRBV29-1 with TRBJ2-1; tentative D call: TRBD2 (6 bases). Sequencing input: non-Treg CD4+ T cells sorted from blood. The CDR3 sequence: CSVAMWAGTYNEQFF. In nucleotides, the CDR3 is TGCAGCGTTGCGATGTGGGCGGGAACGTACAATGAGCAGTTCTTC.